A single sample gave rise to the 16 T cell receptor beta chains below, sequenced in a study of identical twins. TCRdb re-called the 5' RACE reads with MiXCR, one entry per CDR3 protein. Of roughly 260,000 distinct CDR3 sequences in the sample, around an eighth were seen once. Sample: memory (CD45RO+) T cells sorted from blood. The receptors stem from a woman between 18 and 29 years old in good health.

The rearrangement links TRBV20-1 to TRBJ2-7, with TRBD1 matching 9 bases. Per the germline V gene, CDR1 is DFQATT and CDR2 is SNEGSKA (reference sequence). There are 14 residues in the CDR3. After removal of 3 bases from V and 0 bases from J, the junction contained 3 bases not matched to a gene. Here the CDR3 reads CSASGTGYSYEQYF. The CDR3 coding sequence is TGCAGTGCTAGCGGGACAGGGTACTCCTACGAGCAGTACTTC.

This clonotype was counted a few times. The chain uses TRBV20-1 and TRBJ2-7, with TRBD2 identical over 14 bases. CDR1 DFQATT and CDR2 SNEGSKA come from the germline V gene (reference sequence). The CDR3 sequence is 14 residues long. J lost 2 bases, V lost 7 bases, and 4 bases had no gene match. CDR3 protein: CSVPTSGGAYEQYF. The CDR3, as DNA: TGCAGTGTCCCGACTAGCGGGGGGGCCTACGAGCAGTACTTC.

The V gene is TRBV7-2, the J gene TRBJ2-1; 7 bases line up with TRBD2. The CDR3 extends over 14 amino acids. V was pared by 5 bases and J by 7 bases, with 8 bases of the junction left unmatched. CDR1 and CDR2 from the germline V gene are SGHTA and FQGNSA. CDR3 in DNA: TGTGCCAGCAGCCTCCGGAGCGGGATGAATGAGCAGTTCTTC. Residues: CASSLRSGMNEQFF.

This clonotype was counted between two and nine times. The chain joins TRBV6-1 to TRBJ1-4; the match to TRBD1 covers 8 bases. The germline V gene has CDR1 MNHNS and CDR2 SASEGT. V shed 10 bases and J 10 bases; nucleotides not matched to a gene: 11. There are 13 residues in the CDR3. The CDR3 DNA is TGTGCCACCCAGCCGCAGGGGGCGGGAAAACTGTTTTTT. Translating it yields CATQPQGAGKLFF.

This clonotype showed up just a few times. This CDR3 reads CASSPLRTAVYNEQFF. The CDR3 nucleotides are TGTGCCAGCAGCCCACTACGGACAGCCGTATACAATGAGCAGTTCTTC. The chain has TRBV14 and TRBJ2-1; maybe TRBD1 (6 bases). Germline CDR1 is SGHDN and CDR2 is FVKESK. V lost 4 bases and J lost 4, with 17 bases in between. This CDR3 region has 16 residues.

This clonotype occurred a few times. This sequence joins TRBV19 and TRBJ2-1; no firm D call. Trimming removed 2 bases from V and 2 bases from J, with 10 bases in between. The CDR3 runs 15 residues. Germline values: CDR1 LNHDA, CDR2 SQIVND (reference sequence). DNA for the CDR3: TGTGCCAGTAGTATAAATTACGGGCCCTACAATGAGCAGTTCTTC. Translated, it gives CASSINYGPYNEQFF.

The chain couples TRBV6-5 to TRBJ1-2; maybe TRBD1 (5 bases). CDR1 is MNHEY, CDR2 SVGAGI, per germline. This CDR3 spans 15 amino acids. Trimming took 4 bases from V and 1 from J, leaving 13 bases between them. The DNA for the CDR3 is TGTGCCAGCAGTTCCCGACTGAGGGGTAACTATGGCTACACCTTC. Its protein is CASSSRLRGNYGYTF.

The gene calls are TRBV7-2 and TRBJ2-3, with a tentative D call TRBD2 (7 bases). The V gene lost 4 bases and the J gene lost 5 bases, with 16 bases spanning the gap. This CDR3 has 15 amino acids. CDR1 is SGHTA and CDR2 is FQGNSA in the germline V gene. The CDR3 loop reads CASSWGGSGGDTQYF. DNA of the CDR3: TGTGCCAGCAGCTGGGGGGGCAGCGGAGGAGATACGCAGTATTTT.

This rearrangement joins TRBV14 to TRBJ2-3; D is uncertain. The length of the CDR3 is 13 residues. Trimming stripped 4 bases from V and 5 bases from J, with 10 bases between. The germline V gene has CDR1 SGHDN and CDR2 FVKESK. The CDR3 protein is CASSPQTGDTQYF. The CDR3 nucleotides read TGTGCCAGCAGCCCGCAGACTGGAGATACGCAGTATTTT.

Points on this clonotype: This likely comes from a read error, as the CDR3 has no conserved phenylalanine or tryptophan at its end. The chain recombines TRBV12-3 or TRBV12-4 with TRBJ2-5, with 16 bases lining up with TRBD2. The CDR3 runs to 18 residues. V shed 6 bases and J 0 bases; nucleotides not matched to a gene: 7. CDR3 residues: CASRPGLAGGSYQETQYY. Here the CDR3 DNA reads TGTGCCAGCAGGCCGGGACTAGCGGGAGGGTCGTACCAAGAGACCCAGTACTAC.

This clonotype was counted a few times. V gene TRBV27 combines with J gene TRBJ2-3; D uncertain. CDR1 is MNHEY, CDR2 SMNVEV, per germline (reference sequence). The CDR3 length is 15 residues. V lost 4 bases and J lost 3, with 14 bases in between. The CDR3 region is CASSSQDGWTDTQYF. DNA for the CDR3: TGTGCCAGCAGTTCCCAGGATGGATGGACAGATACGCAGTATTTT.

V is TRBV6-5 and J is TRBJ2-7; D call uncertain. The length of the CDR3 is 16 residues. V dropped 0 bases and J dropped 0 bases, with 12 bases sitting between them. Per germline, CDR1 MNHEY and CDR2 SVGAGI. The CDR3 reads CASSYSNGLDSYEQYF. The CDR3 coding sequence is TGTGCCAGCAGTTACTCGAACGGCTTGGACTCCTACGAGCAGTACTTC.

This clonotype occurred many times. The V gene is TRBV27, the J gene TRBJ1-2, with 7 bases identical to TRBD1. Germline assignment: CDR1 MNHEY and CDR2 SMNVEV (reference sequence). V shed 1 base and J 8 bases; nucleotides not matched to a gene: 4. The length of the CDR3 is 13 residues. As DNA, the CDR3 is TGTGCCAGCAGTTTATGGCAGGGGGACGGCTACACCTTC. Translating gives CASSLWQGDGYTF.

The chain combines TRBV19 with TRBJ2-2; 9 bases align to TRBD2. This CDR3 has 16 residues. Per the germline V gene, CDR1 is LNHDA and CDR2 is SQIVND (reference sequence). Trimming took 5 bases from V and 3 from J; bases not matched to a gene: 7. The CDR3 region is CASSARGLADTGELFF. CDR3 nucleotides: TGTGCCAGTAGTGCGCGGGGACTAGCAGACACCGGGGAGCTGTTTTTT.

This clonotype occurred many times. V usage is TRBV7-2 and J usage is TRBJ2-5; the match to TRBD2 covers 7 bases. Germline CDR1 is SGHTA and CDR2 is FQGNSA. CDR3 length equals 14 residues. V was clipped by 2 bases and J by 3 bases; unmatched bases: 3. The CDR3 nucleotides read TGTGCCAGCAGCTTAACCGGGGGGAAAGAGACCCAGTACTTC. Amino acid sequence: CASSLTGGKETQYF.

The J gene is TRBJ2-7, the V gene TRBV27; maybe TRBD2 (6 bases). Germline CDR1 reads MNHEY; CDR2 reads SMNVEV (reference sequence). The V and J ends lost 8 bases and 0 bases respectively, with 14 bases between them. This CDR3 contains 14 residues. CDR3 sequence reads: CASRPATSSYEQYF. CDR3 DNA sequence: TGTGCCAGCCGTCCGGCGACTAGCTCCTACGAGCAGTACTTC.